This entry concerns a single T cell receptor (beta chain). This sample is drawn from a study of patients and donors after allogeneic stem cell transplantation. With 5 bases clipped from V and 4 bases from J, the junction kept 8 bases outside the gene matches. CDR1 and CDR2 (germline): SEHNR, FQNEAQ (reference sequence). CDR3 size: 16 residues. TCRdb analysed the RT-PCR reads with MiXCR anew, one entry per CDR3 protein. In the table there are roughly 940,000 distinct CDR3 sequences, about a sixth of which are singletons. The clonotype comes from a human donor who was either an allogeneic HSCT recipient or a stem cell or donor lymphocyte infusion donor (not recorded which). It is not recorded whose cells these are; they may come from a transplant donor. Sample: blood, either unsorted or a sorted T cell fraction (not recorded which). The chain recombines TRBV7-9 with TRBJ1-2; 12 bases map to TRBD1. The CDR3 loop reads CASSVPGQGAIYGYTF. In nucleotides, the CDR3 is TGTGCCAGCAGCGTACCGGGACAGGGGGCAATCTATGGCTACACCTTC.